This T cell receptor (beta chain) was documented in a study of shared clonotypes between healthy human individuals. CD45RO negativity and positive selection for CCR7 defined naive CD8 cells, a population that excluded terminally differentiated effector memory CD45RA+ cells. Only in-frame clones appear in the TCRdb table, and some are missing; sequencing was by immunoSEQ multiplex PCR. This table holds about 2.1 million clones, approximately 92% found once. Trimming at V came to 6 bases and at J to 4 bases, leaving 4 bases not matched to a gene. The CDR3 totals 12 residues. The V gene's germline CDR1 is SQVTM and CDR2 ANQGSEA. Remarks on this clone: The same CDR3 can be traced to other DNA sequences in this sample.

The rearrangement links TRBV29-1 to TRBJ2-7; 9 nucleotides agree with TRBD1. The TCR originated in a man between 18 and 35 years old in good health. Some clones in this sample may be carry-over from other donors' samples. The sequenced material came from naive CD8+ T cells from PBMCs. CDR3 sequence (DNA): TGCAGCGTAACGGGACAGGGTTACGAGCAGTACTTC. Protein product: CSVTGQGYEQYF.